One and the same sample provided the 11 T cell receptor beta chains below, sequenced in a study of beta chain features in type 1 diabetes. Study-level findings and limits: Type 1 diabetes patients had moderately but significantly shorter TCRB CDR3s in all four CD4+ subsets.

Expressed TCRB transcripts were sequenced because the entire RNA isolate underwent reverse transcription. The protocol was immunoSEQ multiplex PCR, while the TCRdb copy is restricted to in-frame clones and leaves out a portion. The sample lists hundreds of thousands of clones, about an eighth occurring once. Antigens for these TCRs are unknown. Specimen: naive CD4+ T cells from blood. The origin of the receptors is a man between 18 and 35 years old with type 1 diabetes.

The chain recombines TRBV19 with TRBJ2-2; possibly TRBD1 for D (5 bases). CDR3 length: 13 amino acids. Trimming shortened V by 11 bases and J by 3 bases, and 13 bases separated the two germline ends. Germline V CDR1 and CDR2: LNHDA, SQIVND (reference sequence). CDR3 loop: CASSDTYTGELFF. CDR3 DNA sequence: TGTGCCTCGTCGGACACTTACACCGGGGAGCTGTTTTTT.

DNA of the CDR3: TGTGCCAGCAGCTTAGGGACGGTGGCTTCTGGAAACACCATATATTTT. Translating it yields CASSLGTVASGNTIYF. The chain combines TRBV7-2 with TRBJ1-3; no clear D. Trimming stripped 1 base from V and 1 base from J, with 11 bases between. This CDR3 spans 16 amino acids. Germline V gives CDR1 SGHTA, CDR2 FQGNSA.

V is TRBV30 and J is TRBJ2-5, with 7 positions matching TRBD2. Trimming cost V 2 bases and J 4 bases; bases outside gene matches: 4. CDR3 length: 13 amino acids. Germline values: CDR1 GTSNPN, CDR2 SVGIG (reference sequence). CDR3 nucleotide sequence: TGTGCCTGGAGTTGGGCGGGGGTAGAGACCCAGTACTTC. The encoded protein is CAWSWAGVETQYF.

This clone was counted between two and nine times. The chain carries TRBV4-2 and TRBJ2-1; 9 bases are a match to TRBD2. The germline CDR1 and CDR2 sequences are LGHNA and YNFKEQ. Trimming cost V 4 bases and J 6 bases; bases outside gene matches: 16. The CDR3 is made up of 18 amino acids. The CDR3, as DNA: TGTGCCAGCAGCCCCTCCTCCTGGCGGGGGGGCCGAGGCAATGAGCAGTTCTTC. The encoded protein is CASSPSSWRGGRGNEQFF.

This clone came up a few times. The chain recombines TRBV28 with TRBJ2-1; TRBD2 aligns across 11 bases. J gave up 0 bases and V 6 bases, and 7 bases lay outside the gene matches. Germline lookup yields CDR1 MDHEN and CDR2 SYDVKM. This CDR3 contains 17 residues. CDR3 sequence: CASRPPSGGPSYNEQFF. The CDR3 DNA is TGTGCCAGCAGACCTCCTAGCGGGGGGCCCTCCTACAATGAGCAGTTCTTC.

The genes are TRBV19 and TRBJ2-3; D is unclear. CDR1 and CDR2 (germline): LNHDA, SQIVND (reference sequence). Trimming cost V 3 bases and J 6 bases, with 13 bases left between them. The CDR3 sequence is 14 residues long. The CDR3 spells CASSIQTVWDTQYF. The CDR3 DNA is TGTGCCAGTAGTATCCAGACCGTCTGGGATACGCAGTATTTT.

The CDR3 spells CASSLGLAVSYEQYF. CDR3 bases: TGTGCCAGCTCCCTTGGCCTGGCGGTCTCCTACGAGCAGTACTTC. The V call is TRBV9, the J call TRBJ2-7; D call uncertain. CDR3 length: 15 amino acids. Germline lookup yields CDR1 SGDLS and CDR2 YYNGEE. V shed 7 bases and J shed 0 bases, with 17 bases lying between them.

The chain combines TRBV30 with TRBJ2-7, with a possible D match to TRBD2 (6 bases). CDR3 length equals 16 residues. The germline CDR1 and CDR2 sequences are GTSNPN and SVGIG (reference sequence). V was clipped by 0 bases and J by 6 bases, with 21 bases between them. CDR3 sequence reads: CAWSVLGREELGEQYF. The CDR3, as DNA: TGTGCCTGGAGTGTACTGGGAAGGGAGGAACTGGGCGAGCAGTACTTC.

This clone was recorded a few times. This chain uses TRBV30 with TRBJ1-2; D is ambiguous. Trimming removed 2 bases from V and 6 bases from J, with 10 bases in between. The length of the CDR3 is 12 residues. Germline CDR1 is GTSNPN and CDR2 is SVGIG (reference sequence). The DNA for the CDR3 is TGTGCCTGGAGTCCAGTCGGGAATGGCTACACCTTC. This gives the protein CAWSPVGNGYTF.

This clone was recorded a few times. This rearrangement joins TRBV16 to TRBJ1-5; D is unclear. V lost 0 bases and J 9 bases, leaving 12 bases between the germline ends. This CDR3 comprises 14 residues. Germline V gives CDR1 KGHSY, CDR2 FQNENV. CDR3 nucleotides: TGTGCCAGCAGCCAATCCGACGCCTTAGGGCCCCAGCATTTT. It yields the protein CASSQSDALGPQHF.

The chain is built from TRBV7-2 and TRBJ2-4, with D tentatively TRBD2 (6 bases). Germline-derived CDR1 and CDR2 are SGHTA and FQGNSA. The CDR3 runs to 14 residues. Trimming left V 1 base short and J 7 bases short, with 11 bases between. CDR3 protein: CASSLDGGRNIQYF. The CDR3 DNA follows: TGTGCCAGCAGCTTAGACGGGGGTAGGAACATTCAGTACTTC.